The 22 T cell receptor beta chains reported below all come from one sample, sequenced in a study of cytomegalovirus exposure and HLA in healthy donors. PCR primers comprised 60 Vbeta and 13 Jbeta primers. Measured with immunoSEQ multiplex PCR; TCRdb has only the in-frame clones, and not every one. The data hold about 94,000 clones, with about four fifths observed a single time. The specimen sequenced was PBMCs. The origin of the receptors is a woman aged 40 to 50 in good health and CMV-seronegative.

The chain employs TRBV6-1 and TRBJ1-1; 7 nucleotides line up with TRBD1. In germline, CDR1 is MNHNS, CDR2 SASEGT. Trimming removed 8 bases from V and 2 bases from J; junction bases left unmatched: 5. This CDR3 is built from 13 residues. CDR3 nucleotide sequence: TGTGCCAGCTTAGGGACAGCCAACACTGAAGCTTTCTTT. Its translation: CASLGTANTEAFF.

This clone was recorded only once. Written as DNA, the CDR3 is TGTGCCACCAGCATTGGCGCAGGGGGCGGTCAGCCCCAGCATTTT. Amino acid sequence: CATSIGAGGGQPQHF. V usage is TRBV15 and J usage is TRBJ1-5, with 8 bases fitting TRBD1. The CDR3 is 15 amino acids. With V trimmed by 4 bases and J by 6 bases, 8 bases remained unmatched. CDR1 and CDR2 (germline): LNHNV, YYDKDF (reference sequence). The full variable domain, its missing parts supplied by reference TRBV15 and TRBJ1-5, is DAMVIQNPRYQVTQFGKPVTLSCSQTLNHNVMYWYQQKSSQAPKLLFHYYDKDFNNEADTPDNFQSRRPNTSFCFLDIRSPGLGDTAMYLCATSIGAGGGQPQHFGDGTRLSIL.

A few counts support this clone. The chain is built from TRBV27 and TRBJ2-3; perhaps TRBD1 as D (5 bases). V lost 4 bases and J lost 5, with 13 bases in between. Germline V gene data show CDR1 as MNHEY and CDR2 as SMNVEV (reference sequence). The CDR3 contains 14 residues. DNA for the CDR3: TGTGCCAGCAGTTGGACCCCAGGGCTAGATACGCAGTATTTT. It encodes CASSWTPGLDTQYF.

The V and J genes are TRBV4-1 and TRBJ1-3; the match to TRBD1 covers 7 bases. Germline trimming cut 0 bases from V and 5 bases from J; bases unmatched to any gene: 10. Germline loops: CDR1 MGHRA, CDR2 YSYEKL. The CDR3 runs to 17 residues. CDR3 amino acids: CASSQDRSGTDRNTIYF. CDR3 nucleotides: TGCGCCAGCAGCCAAGATCGGTCCGGGACAGATAGAAACACCATATATTTT.

The rearrangement links TRBV9 to TRBJ1-1; D gene unclear. V lost 6 bases, J lost 0 bases, and 15 bases lay in between. The length of the CDR3 is 15 residues. Germline lookup yields CDR1 SGDLS and CDR2 YYNGEE. DNA of the CDR3: TGTGCCAGCACCACGACACCTACTTTGAACACTGAAGCTTTCTTT. This translates into CASTTTPTLNTEAFF.

This chain's CDR3 is CASSMTSGGGETQYF. The CDR3 nucleotides read TGTGCCAGCAGCATGACTAGCGGGGGGGGAGAGACCCAGTACTTC. The V gene is TRBV5-4, the J gene TRBJ2-5; 14 nucleotides match TRBD2. The CDR3 is 15 residues long. V gave up 4 bases and J gave up 4 bases; unmatched junction bases: 3. Germline CDR1 is SGHNT and CDR2 is YYREEE (reference sequence). Using reference TRBV5-4 and TRBJ2-5 for the parts outside the CDR3, the full variable domain is ETGVTQSPTHLIKTRGQQVTLRCSSQSGHNTVSWYQQALGQGPQFIFQYYREEENGRGNFPPRFSGLQFPNYSSELNVNALELDDSALYLCASSMTSGGGETQYFGPGTRLLVL.

This chain links TRBV19 with TRBJ1-6; a possible D gene is TRBD1 (6 bases). Germline values: CDR1 LNHDA, CDR2 SQIVND (reference sequence). With 6 bases removed from V and 8 bases from J, the gap between germline ends came to 14 bases. The CDR3 totals 14 residues. As DNA, the CDR3 is TGTGCCAGTAGACTGGGACATCGGGATTCACCCCTCCACTTT. As protein: CASRLGHRDSPLHF.

The chain carries TRBV28 and TRBJ1-2, with D uncertain. Germline assignment: CDR1 MDHEN and CDR2 SYDVKM. The CDR3 has 14 residues. Trimming removed 2 bases at V and 1 base at J, with 8 bases between. The CDR3 sequence: CASSLTGNNYGYTF. CDR3 sequence (DNA): TGTGCCAGCAGTTTAACGGGGAATAACTATGGCTACACCTTC.

The chain combines TRBV2 with TRBJ1-5, with a possible D match to TRBD1 (5 bases). Germline values: CDR1 SNHLY, CDR2 FYNNEI. V gave up 3 bases and J gave up 6 bases, with 15 bases separating them. This CDR3 contains 15 residues. The CDR3 is CASSDLVGEGQPQHF. The CDR3 DNA follows: TGTGCCAGCAGTGATTTGGTAGGGGAGGGTCAGCCCCAGCATTTT.

CDR3 region: CASSSWGGLNEKLFF. CDR3 DNA: TGTGCCAGCAGCTCCTGGGGGGGGCTTAATGAAAAACTGTTTTTT. The chain employs TRBV7-9 and TRBJ1-4; perhaps TRBD1 as D (6 bases). The germline CDR1 and CDR2 sequences are SEHNR and FQNEAQ (reference sequence). The CDR3 contains 15 residues. The V gene lost 4 bases and the J gene lost 4 bases, with 13 bases spanning the gap.

The V gene is TRBV21-1, the J gene TRBJ2-6; the DNA was not compared with TRBD1, the D call given in the table. TRBV21-1 is given as a pseudogene. The CDR3 sequence is 20 residues long. CDR3 in DNA: TGTGCCAGCAGTCCAGAACGGGGGGACAGGGGGAACTCTGGGGCCAACGTCCTGACTTTC. Encoded protein: CASSPERGDRGNSGANVLTF.

The rearrangement links TRBV19 to TRBJ1-1, with D perhaps matching TRBD1 (6 bases). The CDR3 has 17 amino acids. The germline V gene encodes CDR1 LNHDA and CDR2 SQIVND (reference sequence). V dropped 5 bases and J dropped 6 bases, with 25 bases sitting between them. As DNA, the CDR3 is TGTGCCAGTAGTCGAAGACAGACTGGGCAGGGGCTATCTGAAGCTTTCTTT. This codes for CASSRRQTGQGLSEAFF.

The rearrangement joins TRBV7-8 to TRBJ2-2; D perhaps matches TRBD1 (6 bases). Germline values: CDR1 SGHVS, CDR2 FQNEAQ. The germline V and J ends were trimmed by 3 bases and 6 bases, with 11 bases remaining between them. This CDR3 contains 14 residues. This CDR3 reads CASSFGRGPGELFF. CDR3 bases: TGTGCCAGCAGCTTTGGCAGGGGTCCCGGGGAGCTGTTTTTT.

The chain combines TRBV9 with TRBJ2-5; weak D call: TRBD1 (6 bases). The CDR3 contains 15 residues. The V end was cut by 0 bases, the J end by 5 bases, with 14 bases between. CDR1 is SGDLS, CDR2 YYNGEE, per germline. CDR3 residues: CASSVEGRGMETQYF. The CDR3 DNA follows: TGTGCCAGCAGCGTAGAGGGCAGGGGAATGGAGACCCAGTACTTC.

The chain recombines TRBV7-9 with TRBJ2-1, with TRBD2 matching 9 bases. The V gene's germline CDR1 is SEHNR and CDR2 FQNEAQ (reference sequence). The CDR3 runs 15 residues. V shed 0 bases, J shed 8 bases, and the junction held 5 bases outside the gene matches. CDR3 protein: CASSLAGTSSHEQFF. The DNA of the CDR3 is TGTGCCAGCAGCTTAGCAGGGACTAGCTCGCATGAGCAGTTCTTC.

The chain employs TRBV7-3 and TRBJ2-7; D ambiguous. CDR1 SGHTA and CDR2 FQGTGA come from the germline V gene. Trimming pared 1 base from V and 5 bases from J, leaving 9 bases between. CDR3 length equals 13 residues. CDR3 protein: CASSLNARDEQYF. DNA of the CDR3: TGTGCCAGCAGCTTAAACGCAAGAGACGAGCAGTACTTC. The full variable domain, rest sourced from reference TRBV7-3 and TRBJ2-7, is GAGVSQTPSNKVTEKGKYVELRCDPISGHTALYWYRQSLGQGPEFLIYFQGTGAADDSGLPNDRFFAVRPEGSVSTLKIQRTERGDSAVYLCASSLNARDEQYFGPGTRLTVT.

This clone was detected only once. An end of the junction does not agree with germline; a read error may underlie this. The chain combines TRBV29-1 with TRBJ1-2; D is unclear. The CDR3 is made up of 14 amino acids. In germline, CDR1 is SQVTM, CDR2 ANQGSEA. The CDR3 reads CSAGQERTNYGYPF. The CDR3 region has the DNA TGCAGCGCTGGGCAGGAAAGGACTAACTATGGCTACCCCTTC.

The chain employs TRBV18 and TRBJ1-4; 7 bases agree with TRBD1. V gave up 1 base and J gave up 2 bases; unmatched junction bases: 1. Per germline, CDR1 KGHSH and CDR2 LQKENI. CDR3 length: 15 residues. Here the CDR3 DNA reads TGTGCCAGCTCACCACAGGGGGCCACTAATGAAAAACTGTTTTTT. As protein: CASSPQGATNEKLFF.

V gene TRBV15 combines with J gene TRBJ1-3; D is uncertain. This CDR3 has 15 residues. The germline V and J ends were trimmed by 0 bases and 0 bases, with 6 bases remaining between them. Looked up from germline, CDR1 is LNHNV and CDR2 is YYDKDF (reference sequence). CDR3 loop: CATSRDWSSGNTIYF. For the CDR3, the DNA is TGTGCCACCAGCAGAGATTGGAGCTCTGGAAACACCATATATTTT.

The CDR3 loop is CASSNAGAGANVLTF. The CDR3 coding sequence is TGCGCCAGCAGCAACGCAGGGGCTGGGGCCAACGTCCTGACTTTC. The chain is built from TRBV5-1 and TRBJ2-6; possibly TRBD1 for D (6 bases). Trimming pared 4 bases from V and 2 bases from J, leaving 10 bases between. CDR3 length: 15 amino acids. In germline, CDR1 is SGHRS, CDR2 YFSETQ.

The chain employs TRBV4-3 and TRBJ2-3; TRBD2 agrees at 12 bases. The CDR3 consists of 19 residues. The V gene's germline CDR1 is LGHNA and CDR2 YSLEER. The V segment lost 0 bases and the J segment 3 bases; nucleotides outside the gene matches: 10. DNA for the CDR3: TGCGCCAGCAGCCAAGAACCTAGCGGGGGGGCGTTAGGGACAGATACGCAGTATTTT. Protein: CASSQEPSGGALGTDTQYF.

This clone was detected only once. The CDR3 is CASSQDIEYEQYF. CDR3 nucleotides: TGCGCCAGCAGCCAAGATATCGAGTACGAGCAGTACTTC. The rearrangement links TRBV4-1 to TRBJ2-7, with unresolved D. CDR3 length equals 13 residues. CDR1 is MGHRA, CDR2 YSYEKL, per germline. V lost 0 bases, J lost 4 bases, and 7 bases lay in between.